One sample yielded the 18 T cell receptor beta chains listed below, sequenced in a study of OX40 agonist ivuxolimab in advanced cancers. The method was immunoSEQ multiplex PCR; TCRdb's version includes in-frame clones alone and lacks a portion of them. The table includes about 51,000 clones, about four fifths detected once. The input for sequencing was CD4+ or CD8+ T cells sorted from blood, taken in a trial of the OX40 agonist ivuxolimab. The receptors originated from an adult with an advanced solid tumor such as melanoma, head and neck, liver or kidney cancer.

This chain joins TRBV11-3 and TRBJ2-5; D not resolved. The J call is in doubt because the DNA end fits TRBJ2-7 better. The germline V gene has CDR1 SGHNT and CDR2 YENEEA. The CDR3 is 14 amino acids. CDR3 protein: CASSLRADLYEQYF. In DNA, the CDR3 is TGTGCCAGCAGCTTAAGGGCAGACCTCTACGAGCAGTACTTC.

The CDR3 region is CASRQQGRETQYF. In nucleotides, the CDR3 is TGTGCCAGCAGACAACAGGGGAGGGAGACCCAGTACTTC. The chain joins TRBV11-2 to TRBJ2-5; D may be TRBD1 (7 bases). In germline, CDR1 is SGHAT, CDR2 FQNNGV. The CDR3 covers 13 residues. The V end was cut by 6 bases, the J end by 5 bases, with 13 bases between.

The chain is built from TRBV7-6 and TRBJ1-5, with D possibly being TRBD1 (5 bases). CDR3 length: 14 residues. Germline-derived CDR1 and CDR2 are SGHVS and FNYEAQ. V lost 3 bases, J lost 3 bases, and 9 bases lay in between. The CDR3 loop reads CASSFGGTNQPQHF. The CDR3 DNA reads TGTGCCAGCAGCTTTGGGGGAACCAATCAGCCCCAGCATTTT.

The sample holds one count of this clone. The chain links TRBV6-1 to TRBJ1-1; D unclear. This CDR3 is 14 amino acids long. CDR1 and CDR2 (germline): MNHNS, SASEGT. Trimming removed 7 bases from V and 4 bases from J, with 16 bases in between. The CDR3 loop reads CASTGVPPSTEAFF. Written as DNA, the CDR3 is TGTGCCAGCACCGGGGTCCCGCCCAGCACTGAAGCTTTCTTT.

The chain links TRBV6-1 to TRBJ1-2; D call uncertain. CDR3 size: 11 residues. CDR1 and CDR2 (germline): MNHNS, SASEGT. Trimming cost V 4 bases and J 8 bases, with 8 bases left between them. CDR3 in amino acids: CASSVGMGYTF. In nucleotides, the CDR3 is TGTGCCAGCAGTGTAGGGATGGGCTACACCTTC.

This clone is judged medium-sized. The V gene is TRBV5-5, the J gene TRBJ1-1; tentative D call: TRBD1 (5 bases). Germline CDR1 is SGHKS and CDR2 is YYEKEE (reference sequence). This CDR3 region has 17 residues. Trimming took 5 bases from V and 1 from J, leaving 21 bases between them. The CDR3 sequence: CASSLAGKSGRNTEAFF. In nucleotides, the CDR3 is TGTGCCAGCAGTCTTGCAGGGAAGTCCGGGAGGAACACTGAAGCTTTCTTT. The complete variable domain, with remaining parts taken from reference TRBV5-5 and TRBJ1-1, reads DAGVTQSPTHLIKTRGQQVTLRCSPISGHKSVSWYQQVLGQGPQFIFQYYEKEERGRGNFPDRFSARQFPNYSSELNVNALLLGDSALYLCASSLAGKSGRNTEAFFGQGTRLTVV.

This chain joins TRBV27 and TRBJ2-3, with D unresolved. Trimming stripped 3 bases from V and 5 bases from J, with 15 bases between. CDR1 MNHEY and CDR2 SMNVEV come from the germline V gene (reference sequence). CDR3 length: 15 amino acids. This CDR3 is CASSFFGVWGDTQYF. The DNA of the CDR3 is TGTGCCAGCAGTTTCTTTGGGGTGTGGGGAGATACGCAGTATTTT.

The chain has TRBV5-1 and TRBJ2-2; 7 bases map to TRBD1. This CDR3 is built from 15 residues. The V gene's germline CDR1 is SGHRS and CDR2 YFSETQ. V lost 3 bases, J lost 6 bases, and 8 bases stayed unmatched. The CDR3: CASSSSGGNPGELFF. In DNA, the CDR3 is TGCGCCAGCAGCTCCTCAGGGGGAAACCCCGGGGAGCTGTTTTTT.

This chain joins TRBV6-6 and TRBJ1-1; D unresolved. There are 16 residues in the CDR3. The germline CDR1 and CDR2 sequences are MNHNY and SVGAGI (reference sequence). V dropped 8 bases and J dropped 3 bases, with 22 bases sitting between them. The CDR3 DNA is TGTGCCAGCCCCCCGCCCAGTCCACAGATTTACACTGAAGCTTTCTTT. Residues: CASPPPSPQIYTEAFF.

CDR3 coding DNA: TGTGCCAGCAGTGACCCCCGCGGGGGAAGGTATGGCTACACCTTC. It codes for CASSDPRGGRYGYTF. The chain uses TRBV6-1 and TRBJ1-2; perhaps TRBD1 as D (5 bases). The CDR3 consists of 15 residues. The ends were cut back, 3 bases at V and 5 bases at J, with 16 bases in the middle. Germline V lookup: CDR1 MNHNS, CDR2 SASEGT.

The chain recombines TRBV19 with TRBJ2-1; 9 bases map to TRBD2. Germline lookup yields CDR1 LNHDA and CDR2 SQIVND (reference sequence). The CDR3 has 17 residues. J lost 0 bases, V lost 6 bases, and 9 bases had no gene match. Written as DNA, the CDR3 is TGTGCCAGTAGCCTCTTTGGCGGGGGGGCCTCCTACAATGAGCAGTTCTTC. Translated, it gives CASSLFGGGASYNEQFF.

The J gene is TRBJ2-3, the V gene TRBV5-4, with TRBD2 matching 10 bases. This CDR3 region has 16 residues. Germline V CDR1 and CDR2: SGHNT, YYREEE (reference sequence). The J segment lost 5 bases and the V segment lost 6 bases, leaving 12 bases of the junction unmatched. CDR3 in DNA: TGTGCCAGCACCACAGTAGCGGGGGGCCCACGAGATACGCAGTATTTT. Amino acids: CASTTVAGGPRDTQYF.

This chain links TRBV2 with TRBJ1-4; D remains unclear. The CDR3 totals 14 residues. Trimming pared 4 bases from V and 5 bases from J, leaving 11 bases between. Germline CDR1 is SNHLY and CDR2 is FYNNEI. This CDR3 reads CASSVRGINEKLFF. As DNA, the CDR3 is TGTGCCAGCAGTGTCAGAGGGATCAATGAAAAACTGTTTTTT.

The CDR3 is CASSLNTGGSTGELFF. CDR3 sequence (DNA): TGTGCCAGCAGCTTAAACACAGGGGGCTCCACCGGGGAGCTGTTTTTT. The chain recombines TRBV7-6 with TRBJ2-2; 9 nucleotides agree with TRBD1. Germline CDR1 and CDR2: SGHVS and FNYEAQ. There are 16 residues in the CDR3. V dropped 2 bases and J dropped 4; count of bases not matched to a gene: 5.

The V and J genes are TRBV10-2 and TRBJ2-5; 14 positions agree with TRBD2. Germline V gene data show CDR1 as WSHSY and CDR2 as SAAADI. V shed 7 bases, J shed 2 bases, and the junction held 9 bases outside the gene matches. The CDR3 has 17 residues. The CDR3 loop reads CASTLGLAGGTQETQYF. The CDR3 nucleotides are TGCGCCAGCACGCTTGGACTAGCGGGGGGAACACAAGAGACCCAGTACTTC.

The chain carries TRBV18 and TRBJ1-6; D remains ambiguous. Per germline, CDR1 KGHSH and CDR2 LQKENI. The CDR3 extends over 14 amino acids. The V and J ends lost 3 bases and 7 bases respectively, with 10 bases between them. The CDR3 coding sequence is TGTGCCAGCTCACCGGCGACCGAGAATTCACCCCTCCACTTT. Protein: CASSPATENSPLHF. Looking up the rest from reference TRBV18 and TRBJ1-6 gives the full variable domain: NAGVMQNPRHLVRRRGQEARLRCSPMKGHSHVYWYRQLPEEGLKFMVYLQKENIIDESGMPKERFSAEFPKEGPSILRIQQVVRGDSAAYFCASSPATENSPLHFGNGTRLTVT.

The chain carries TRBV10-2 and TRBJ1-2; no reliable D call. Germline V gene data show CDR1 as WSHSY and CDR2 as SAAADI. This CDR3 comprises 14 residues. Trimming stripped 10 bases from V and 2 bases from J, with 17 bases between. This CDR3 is CATSDTLGNYGYTF. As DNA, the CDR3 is TGCGCCACCTCAGACACTCTTGGGAACTATGGCTACACCTTC.

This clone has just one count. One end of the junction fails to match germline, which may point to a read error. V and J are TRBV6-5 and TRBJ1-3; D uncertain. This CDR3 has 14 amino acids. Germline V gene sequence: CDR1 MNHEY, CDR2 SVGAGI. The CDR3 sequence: CASSYSSAGSTIYF. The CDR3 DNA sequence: TGTGCCAGCAGTTACTCGAGCGCAGGAAGCACCATATATTTT.